The 32 T cell receptor beta chains below come from one sample, sequenced in a study of blood T cell repertoires in COVID-19. TCRdb keeps only in-frame clones here, not all; method: immunoSEQ multiplex PCR. The sample carries 95,000 to 150,000 clones, roughly 89% recorded once. Sequencing was performed on PBMCs or T cells enriched from blood (not recorded which). The receptors stem from a woman aged 25-40 years who had recovered from COVID-19.

This clone has a single count. The chain combines TRBV19 with TRBJ2-2; D remains unclear. With 3 bases removed from V and 4 bases from J, the gap between germline ends came to 9 bases. Germline CDR1 is LNHDA and CDR2 is SQIVND (reference sequence). There are 14 residues in the CDR3. The CDR3 DNA is TGTGCCAGTAGTATTGCCCCGAGCACCGGGGAGCTGTTTTTT. It translates to CASSIAPSTGELFF.

This clone occurred once. V and J are TRBV18 and TRBJ2-5; D perhaps matches TRBD1 (5 bases). The CDR3 has 13 amino acids. With 3 bases removed from V and 3 bases from J, the gap between germline ends came to 8 bases. In germline, CDR1 is KGHSH, CDR2 LQKENI. For the CDR3, the DNA is TGTGCCAGCTCACCGGGGCATAAAGAGACCCAGTACTTC. It encodes CASSPGHKETQYF. Combining the CDR3 with reference TRBV18 and TRBJ2-5 gives the whole variable domain NAGVMQNPRHLVRRRGQEARLRCSPMKGHSHVYWYRQLPEEGLKFMVYLQKENIIDESGMPKERFSAEFPKEGPSILRIQQVVRGDSAAYFCASSPGHKETQYFGPGTRLLVL.

This clone was observed at least ten times. The rearrangement links TRBV4-1 to TRBJ2-2; weak D call: TRBD2 (5 bases). The CDR3 sequence is 14 residues long. Germline lookup yields CDR1 MGHRA and CDR2 YSYEKL. Trimming shortened V by 5 bases and J by 3 bases, and 10 bases separated the two germline ends. The CDR3 reads CASSEGAHTGELFF. CDR3 DNA: TGCGCCAGCAGCGAGGGAGCCCACACCGGGGAGCTGTTTTTT.

This chain links TRBV29-1 with TRBJ2-2; D is possibly TRBD1 (6 bases). The length of the CDR3 is 15 residues. Looked up from germline, CDR1 is SQVTM and CDR2 is ANQGSEA. V shed 5 bases and J shed 0 bases, with 13 bases lying between them. CDR3 DNA: TGCAGCGTTACTCAGGGGCCCTCGAACACCGGGGAGCTGTTTTTT. It encodes CSVTQGPSNTGELFF.

The chain links TRBV7-6 to TRBJ2-5, with 7 bases aligning to TRBD1. This CDR3 spans 14 amino acids. Unmatched junction bases numbered 2, after V lost 1 base and J lost 3 bases. Germline loops: CDR1 SGHVS, CDR2 FNYEAQ. As DNA, the CDR3 is TGTGCCAGCAGCTTAGTCGACAGGGAAGAGACCCAGTACTTC. Translation: CASSLVDREETQYF.

The genes are TRBV6-2 or TRBV6-3 and TRBJ2-1; 7 nucleotides line up with TRBD2. Germline CDR1 MNHEY, CDR2 SVGEGT. V was pared by 5 bases and J by 7 bases, with 17 bases of the junction left unmatched. The CDR3 has 17 amino acids. The CDR3 nucleotides read TGTGCCAGCAGTCCAGTCGGTAGTCGGACTAGTGGGAATGAGCAGTTCTTC. It encodes CASSPVGSRTSGNEQFF.

This clone was found once. The rearrangement joins TRBV7-8 to TRBJ1-3; possible D gene TRBD1, 6 bases. Germline CDR1 and CDR2: SGHVS and FQNEAQ. The ends were cut back, 5 bases at V and 0 bases at J, with 11 bases in the middle. This CDR3 region has 15 residues. The CDR3 DNA follows: TGTGCCAGCAGCCCGATAGGGGGCTCTGGAAACACCATATATTTT. This codes for CASSPIGGSGNTIYF. Filled out from reference TRBV7-8 and TRBJ1-3, the complete variable domain reads GAGVSQSPRYKVAKRGQDVALRCDPISGHVSLFWYQQALGQGPEFLTYFQNEAQLDKSGLPSDRFFAERPEGSVSTLKIQRTQQEDSAVYLCASSPIGGSGNTIYFGEGSWLTVV.

This sequence joins TRBV7-2 and TRBJ2-7; D possibly corresponds to TRBD2 (6 bases). The CDR3 covers 15 residues. CDR1 and CDR2 (germline): SGHTA, FQGNSA. Trimming removed 2 bases from V and 1 base from J, with 12 bases in between. The CDR3 DNA reads TGTGCCAGCAGCTTAACTCCCGGGGGATCCTACGAGCAGTACTTC. Translated: CASSLTPGGSYEQYF. Looking up the rest from reference TRBV7-2 and TRBJ2-7 gives the full variable domain: GAGVSQSPSNKVTEKGKDVELRCDPISGHTALYWYRQSLGQGLEFLIYFQGNSAPDKSGLPSDRFSAERTGGSVSTLTIQRTQQEDSAVYLCASSLTPGGSYEQYFGPGTRLTVT.

This sequence joins TRBV28 and TRBJ2-7; the match to TRBD2 covers 9 bases. This CDR3 comprises 16 residues. The trim removed 5 bases at V and 5 bases at J, leaving 13 bases unmatched. Looked up from germline, CDR1 is MDHEN and CDR2 is SYDVKM. The chain's CDR3 is CASSPHSGSWQDEQYF. For the CDR3, the DNA is TGTGCCAGCAGTCCTCATAGCGGGAGCTGGCAGGACGAGCAGTACTTC.

The chain carries TRBV9 and TRBJ1-2; 8 positions agree with TRBD1. CDR1 and CDR2 from the germline V gene are SGDLS and YYNGEE. The CDR3 has 17 amino acids. The V gene end was trimmed by 0 bases and the J gene end by 4 bases; junction bases not matched to a gene: 11. The CDR3 DNA follows: TGTGCCAGCAGCGTAGCCGGACAGGGAGGTGTGACCTATGGCTACACCTTC. Translating gives CASSVAGQGGVTYGYTF.

The CDR3 DNA is TGTGCCAGCAGTTTCCCCCCTCCTGTTGAGCAGTTCTTC. Protein product: CASSFPPPVEQFF. The rearrangement joins TRBV6-2 or TRBV6-3 to TRBJ2-1; D remains ambiguous. Trimming pared 4 bases from V and 9 bases from J, leaving 13 bases between. The CDR3 runs to 13 residues. The germline CDR1 and CDR2 sequences are MNHEY and SVGEGT.

V gene TRBV5-4 combines with J gene TRBJ2-3, with TRBD1 matching over 8 bases. V shed 0 bases, J shed 4 bases, and the junction held 1 base outside the gene matches. CDR3 length equals 14 residues. The germline CDR1 and CDR2 sequences are SGHNT and YYREEE (reference sequence). The CDR3 here is CASSLGRGPDTQYF. DNA of the CDR3: TGTGCCAGCAGCTTGGGCAGGGGGCCAGATACGCAGTATTTT.

The chain couples TRBV6-5 to TRBJ2-3; 7 bases align to TRBD1. The CDR3 loop spans 15 amino acids. Losses at the gene ends were 8 bases for V and 3 bases for J; bases not matched to a gene: 11. CDR1 is MNHEY, CDR2 SVGAGI, per germline. The CDR3 protein is CASFNRGEGTDTQYF. CDR3 in DNA: TGTGCCAGCTTTAACAGGGGTGAGGGGACAGATACGCAGTATTTT.

This clone showed up just once. The rearrangement uses TRBV9 and TRBJ2-2; 10 bases fit TRBD1. The CDR3 has 17 residues. V was pared by 3 bases and J by 1 base, with 6 bases of the junction left unmatched. CDR1 is SGDLS, CDR2 YYNGEE, per germline. CDR3 residues: CASSARQGAWNTGELFF. For the CDR3, the DNA is TGTGCCAGCAGCGCCAGACAGGGGGCGTGGAACACCGGGGAGCTGTTTTTT.

The chain is built from TRBV19 and TRBJ1-2; the match to TRBD1 covers 8 bases. This CDR3 contains 16 residues. The ends lost 0 bases at V and 4 bases at J; junction bases unmatched: 7. The germline V gene encodes CDR1 LNHDA and CDR2 SQIVND (reference sequence). The CDR3 nucleotides are TGTGCCAGTAGTATAGATTCGCCAGGGGGCAGCTATGGCTACACCTTC. Protein sequence: CASSIDSPGGSYGYTF. Full variable domain (remainder filled in from reference TRBV19 and TRBJ1-2): DGGITQSPKYLFRKEGQNVTLSCEQNLNHDAMYWYRQDPGQGLRLIYYSQIVNDFQKGDIAEGYSVSREKKESFPLTVTSAQKNPTAFYLCASSIDSPGGSYGYTFGSGTRLTVV.

The chain links TRBV19 to TRBJ1-2; the D is unclear. Germline lookup yields CDR1 LNHDA and CDR2 SQIVND (reference sequence). The CDR3 contains 13 residues. The V end was cut by 3 bases, the J end by 2 bases, with 7 bases between. The CDR3 DNA sequence: TGTGCCAGTAGTATCGGAGGGAACTATGGCTACACCTTC. This translates into CASSIGGNYGYTF.

This clone turned up a few times. This chain connects TRBV18 to TRBJ1-1; D not certain. Germline CDR1 and CDR2: KGHSH and LQKENI. The CDR3 contains 13 residues. Trimming left V 2 bases short and J 3 bases short, with 7 bases between. The CDR3 nucleotides are TGTGCCAGCTCACCAGGGCCAGACACTGAAGCTTTCTTT. Its protein product is CASSPGPDTEAFF.

The chain links TRBV7-2 to TRBJ1-2; D unclear. CDR1 is SGHTA and CDR2 is FQGNSA in the germline V gene. Trimming shortened V by 1 base and J by 4 bases, and 16 bases separated the two germline ends. The CDR3 totals 16 residues. The CDR3 loop reads CASSLVGMRALYGYTF. DNA of the CDR3: TGTGCCAGCAGCTTAGTGGGTATGAGGGCCCTCTATGGCTACACCTTC.

The chain recombines TRBV12-3 or TRBV12-4 with TRBJ1-5; D perhaps matches TRBD1 (6 bases). The germline V and J ends were trimmed by 6 bases and 6 bases, with 12 bases remaining between them. The CDR3 covers 13 residues. The CDR3, as DNA: TGTGCCAGCAGCTACAGGGAGGGTCAGCCCCAGCATTTT. Amino acids: CASSYREGQPQHF.

This clone was counted only a few times. The chain carries TRBV2 and TRBJ1-4; 9 positions match TRBD1. This CDR3 has 12 amino acids. The V and J ends lost 5 bases and 13 bases, in that order; junction bases with no gene match: 5. Germline V gene lookup returns CDR1 SNHLY and CDR2 FYNNEI. The CDR3 spells CASSWDRVRLFF. The CDR3 coding sequence is TGTGCCAGCAGTTGGGACAGGGTTCGACTGTTTTTT.

The chain combines TRBV2 with TRBJ2-7, with 9 bases that match TRBD1. Trimming took 7 bases from V and 1 from J; bases not matched to a gene: 5. Per the germline V gene, CDR1 is SNHLY and CDR2 is FYNNEI. CDR3 size: 14 residues. CDR3 in DNA: TGTGCCAGCACCCTGACAGGGGGATCCTACGAGCAGTACTTC. Translated: CASTLTGGSYEQYF.

V and J are TRBV5-4 and TRBJ2-1; 10 nucleotides align to TRBD1. V shed 3 bases, J shed 4 bases, and the junction held 10 bases outside the gene matches. From germline, CDR1 is SGHNT and CDR2 YYREEE (reference sequence). This CDR3 has 17 amino acids. Here the CDR3 reads CASSSSLPGQGYNEQFF. The CDR3 nucleotides read TGTGCCAGCAGCTCGTCACTACCGGGACAGGGGTACAATGAGCAGTTCTTC.

This clone was counted once. This chain joins TRBV2 and TRBJ2-7; 8 positions agree with TRBD1. The CDR3 spans 15 residues. From germline, CDR1 is SNHLY and CDR2 FYNNEI. J was trimmed by 6 bases and V by 5 bases; bases with no gene match: 12. CDR3 bases: TGTGCCAGCAGTTCGTATGGGACAGGTGATCCCGAGCAGTACTTC. As protein: CASSSYGTGDPEQYF.

The rearrangement joins TRBV15 to TRBJ1-2, with TRBD1 matching 10 bases. CDR3 length: 14 amino acids. Trimming took 5 bases from V and 8 from J; bases not matched to a gene: 8. The V gene's germline CDR1 is LNHNV and CDR2 YYDKDF (reference sequence). CDR3 in amino acids: CATSWGTGVGGYTF. In DNA, the CDR3 is TGTGCCACCAGCTGGGGGACAGGGGTAGGAGGCTACACCTTC.

The CDR3 region is CASSYFTGGTEAFF. The CDR3 DNA is TGTGCCAGCAGTTACTTCACAGGGGGCACTGAAGCTTTCTTT. V usage is TRBV6-6 and J usage is TRBJ1-1, with 8 bases matching TRBD1. The V gene end was trimmed by 1 base and the J gene end by 4 bases; junction bases not matched to a gene: 2. The CDR3 contains 14 residues. The germline gives CDR1 MNHNY, CDR2 SVGAGI (reference sequence).

The chain couples TRBV7-2 to TRBJ2-7; 8 bases are a match to TRBD2. This CDR3 spans 17 amino acids. Germline V lookup: CDR1 SGHTA, CDR2 FQGNSA. V lost 0 bases to trimming and J lost 1 base; unmatched junction nucleotides: 8. CDR3 amino acids: CASSLAASGSRSYEQYF. The CDR3 nucleotides are TGTGCCAGCAGCTTAGCTGCCAGCGGGAGTCGGTCCTACGAGCAGTACTTC.

The chain joins TRBV19 to TRBJ1-6; 9 nucleotides line up with TRBD1. V shed 10 bases, J shed 8 bases, and the junction held 12 bases outside the gene matches. CDR1 and CDR2 from the germline V gene are LNHDA and SQIVND (reference sequence). This CDR3 has 15 residues. In DNA, the CDR3 is TGTGCCACCCGTCCGGGACAGGGTGGGGATTCACCCCTCCACTTT. Translation: CATRPGQGGDSPLHF. Full variable domain (rest looked up from reference TRBV19 and TRBJ1-6): DGGITQSPKYLFRKEGQNVTLSCEQNLNHDAMYWYRQDPGQGLRLIYYSQIVNDFQKGDIAEGYSVSREKKESFPLTVTSAQKNPTAFYLCATRPGQGGDSPLHFGNGTRLTVT.

V and J are TRBV19 and TRBJ2-7; D is possibly TRBD2 (5 bases). Per germline, CDR1 LNHDA and CDR2 SQIVND (reference sequence). Between the trimmed V and J ends, which lost 3 bases and 3 bases, there was a span of 15 bases. The CDR3 has 15 amino acids. CDR3 loop: CASSMWTSTNYEQYF. CDR3 nucleotides: TGTGCCAGTAGTATGTGGACTTCTACCAACTACGAGCAGTACTTC.

The chain links TRBV5-4 to TRBJ2-7; D is unclear. Per the germline V gene, CDR1 is SGHNT and CDR2 is YYREEE (reference sequence). V dropped 4 bases and J dropped 7 bases, with 15 bases sitting between them. The CDR3 contains 13 residues. The CDR3 coding sequence is TGTGCCAGCAGCCAAGCAGGATCTCGGGAGCAGTACTTC. As protein: CASSQAGSREQYF.

This chain connects TRBV20-1 to TRBJ1-1; no firm D call. Germline V CDR1 and CDR2: DFQATT, SNEGSKA (reference sequence). The CDR3 is 8 amino acids. V was trimmed by 7 bases and J by 11 bases, leaving 8 bases between them. This CDR3 reads CSDWRAFF. CDR3 DNA: TGCAGTGATTGGAGGGCTTTCTTT.

The V and J genes are TRBV6-6 and TRBJ1-2, with a possible D match to TRBD1 (6 bases). The V and J ends lost 6 bases and 2 bases respectively, with 13 bases between them. The CDR3 loop spans 14 amino acids. Germline CDR1 reads MNHNY; CDR2 reads SVGAGI (reference sequence). The CDR3, as DNA: TGTGCCAGCAGCTCCGATGGACAGAACTATGGCTACACCTTC. Its protein product is CASSSDGQNYGYTF.

This clone was seen a single time. The chain is built from TRBV19 and TRBJ1-2; 11 bases match TRBD1. CDR1 is LNHDA, CDR2 SQIVND, per germline (reference sequence). Unmatched junction bases numbered 5, after V lost 4 bases and J lost 7 bases. This CDR3 region has 14 residues. CDR3 DNA sequence: TGTGCCAGTAGTAGGGGACAGGGGGGAAGTGGCTACACCTTC. Its protein is CASSRGQGGSGYTF.